This T cell receptor (beta chain) was sequenced for a study of T-cell memory formation after mild COVID-19. Study information: Largely donor-specific TCR clusters were found.

V lost 3 bases and J 2 bases, leaving 12 bases between the germline ends. The CDR3 loop spans 15 amino acids. Germline-derived CDR1 and CDR2 are SGHNT and YYREEE (reference sequence). The table lists this clonotype with a few counts. TCRdb processed the 5' RACE reads anew with MiXCR; each CDR3 protein has one entry. The sample has about 170,000 distinct CDR3 sequences; roughly 13% are singletons. The receptor was isolated from a man aged 18 to 29 who had mild COVID-19 (a few samples of this study predate the infection). Cell type and time point are not known. Material: PBMCs or a T cell subset sorted from them (not recorded which). J is TRBJ1-3 and V is TRBV5-4; tentative D call: TRBD1 (6 bases). CDR3 DNA sequence: TGTGCCAGCAGCTACGAACAGGGTCCTGGAAACACCATATATTTT. Translated, it gives CASSYEQGPGNTIYF.